The 9 T cell receptor beta chains listed next were all sequenced from one sample in a study of memory B cells and T cells in multiple sclerosis. Separate sequencing covered autoproliferating (CFSE-dim) and non-proliferating (CFSE-high) T cells from stimulus-free culture. Roughly 4.8x10^7 CFSE-labeled PBMCs were cultured less than 8 days unstimulated, then replicate wells were pooled. Their antigens remain unidentified. Method: immunoSEQ multiplex PCR; TCRdb's copy keeps in-frame clones and lacks some. The data hold 46,000 or so clones, with roughly 87% observed a single time. Material: PBMCs from blood kept in culture. Receptor source: a human donor with multiple sclerosis.

This clone was recorded once. J is TRBJ2-7 and V is TRBV6-5; D not certain. The CDR3 contains 13 residues. The V gene lost 5 bases and the J gene lost 3 bases, with 11 bases spanning the gap. CDR1 is MNHEY and CDR2 is SVGAGI in the germline V gene. The CDR3 sequence: CASSERQVYEQYF. In DNA form, the CDR3 reads TGTGCCAGCAGTGAACGGCAGGTCTACGAGCAGTACTTC.

The gene calls are TRBV7-2 and TRBJ1-6; no reliable D call. This CDR3 is 16 amino acids long. Germline V lookup: CDR1 SGHTA, CDR2 FQGNSA. Trimming cost V 3 bases and J 0 bases, with 9 bases left between them. The CDR3 coding sequence is TGTGCCAGCAGCTTGGTCAGGAGCTCCTATAATTCACCCCTCCACTTT. This gives the protein CASSLVRSSYNSPLHF.

The V gene is TRBV7-9, the J gene TRBJ1-1, with D tentatively TRBD1 (5 bases). With 2 bases removed from V and 0 bases from J, the gap between germline ends came to 7 bases. The CDR3 is made up of 14 amino acids. Germline V lookup: CDR1 SEHNR, CDR2 FQNEAQ (reference sequence). CDR3 residues: CASSLKQVNTEAFF. The DNA for the CDR3 is TGTGCCAGCAGCTTAAAACAGGTGAACACTGAAGCTTTCTTT.

This chain links TRBV5-6 with TRBJ1-2; no clear D gene. This CDR3 region has 12 residues. The V end lost 4 bases, the J end lost 2 bases, and 6 bases lay between the germline ends. CDR1 and CDR2 from the germline V gene are SGHDT and YYEEEE. In nucleotides, the CDR3 is TGTGCCAGCAGCCGCCGGAACTATGGCTACACCTTC. Residues: CASSRRNYGYTF.

This clone was counted between two and nine times. The chain uses TRBV19 and TRBJ1-3; D is possibly TRBD1 (6 bases). V lost 3 bases and J 4 bases, leaving 16 bases between the germline ends. Germline-derived CDR1 and CDR2 are LNHDA and SQIVND (reference sequence). There are 16 residues in the CDR3. The CDR3 bases are TGTGCCAGTAGTATTTCTTGGCAGGGGTCCGGAAACACCATATATTTT. Amino acid sequence: CASSISWQGSGNTIYF.

This clone was observed once. This chain uses TRBV10-1 with TRBJ1-1; D is possibly TRBD1 (6 bases). Germline V gene sequence: CDR1 WNHNN, CDR2 SYGVQD (reference sequence). With 2 bases removed from V and 1 base from J, the gap between germline ends came to 11 bases. The CDR3 runs 15 residues. The CDR3 reads CASSETGQPNTEAFF. For the CDR3, the DNA is TGCGCCAGCAGTGAGACCGGACAGCCGAACACTGAAGCTTTCTTT.

The chain links TRBV30 to TRBJ1-2; D perhaps matches TRBD1 (5 bases). Germline assignment: CDR1 GTSNPN and CDR2 SVGIG (reference sequence). The V end was cut by 0 bases, the J end by 4 bases, with 9 bases between. The CDR3 is 13 amino acids. CDR3 sequence (DNA): TGTGCCTGGAGTGTAGGGGAGGCCTATGGCTACACCTTC. Translation: CAWSVGEAYGYTF.

This chain links TRBV9 with TRBJ2-1; no reliable D call. Looked up from germline, CDR1 is SGDLS and CDR2 is YYNGEE. The CDR3 contains 12 residues. The germline V and J ends were trimmed by 0 bases and 9 bases, with 7 bases remaining between them. The DNA of the CDR3 is TGTGCCAGCAGCGTAGGATCGAGTGAGCAGTTCTTC. Translating it yields CASSVGSSEQFF.

The CDR3 coding sequence is TGTGCCAGCAGTTTAACAGGGAGGGAGCAGTACTTC. It encodes CASSLTGREQYF. The chain couples TRBV6-5 to TRBJ2-7, with D perhaps assigned TRBD1 or TRBD2 (6 bases each). V was shortened by 4 bases and J by 7 bases, with 11 bases between the two germline ends. The germline CDR1 and CDR2 sequences are MNHEY and SVGAGI. This CDR3 has 12 residues.